This T cell receptor beta chain was documented in a study of T cell repertoires in cytomegalovirus infection. Study summary: CMV infection together with matching HLA type was indicated by public TCR beta signatures. General observations from the study: CMV carriers having the relevant HLA were flagged by cumulative public TCR beta family frequency. HLA-C-restricted, CMV-specific TCR beta clonotypes were dominant ex vivo.

MiXCR, applied by TCRdb to the reads, yields one record per CDR3 protein. The data hold fewer than 300,000 distinct CDR3 sequences, with more than 20% observed a single time. With regard to this clonotype: The antigen remains unidentified.

The CDR3 is 16 residues long. Looked up from germline, CDR1 is SEHNR and CDR2 is FQNEAQ (reference sequence). V dropped 0 bases and J dropped 4 bases, with 13 bases sitting between them. This rearrangement joins TRBV7-9 to TRBJ2-1; D assignment may be TRBD1 or TRBD2 (6 bases each). The sample taken for sequencing was PBMCs. This receptor was taken from a human donor in good health (CMV status not recorded). Some clones in this sample may be carry-over from other donors' samples. CDR3 DNA: TGTGCCAGCAGCTTAGCGGGGGCGCGGGGTTACAATGAGCAGTTCTTC. This gives the protein CASSLAGARGYNEQFF.